This TCR beta chain derives from a study of a mutant IDH1 vaccine in newly diagnosed glioma. Looking at the study overall: Treated patients, roughly 62% male and around 40% female, averaged about 42 years of age. Study results and caveats: Immune responses induced by the vaccine were seen in less than 95% of patients, spanning multiple MHC alleles.

Only in-frame clones appear in the TCRdb table, and some are missing; sequencing was by immunoSEQ multiplex PCR. Of about 100,000 clones listed, around 77% were seen once; the top ten hold around 7.5%. V was clipped by 0 bases and J by 6 bases, with 14 bases between them. This CDR3 contains 15 residues. Per the germline V gene, CDR1 is GTSNPN and CDR2 is SVGIG (reference sequence). Indicated time point: baseline, week 1 (first vaccination visit). As for treatment: pre-vaccination baseline after standard-of-care therapy. Points on this clone: Its cognate antigen is unknown.

The specimen comprised PBMCs, sampled from a glioma patient treated with radiotherapy, temozolomide or both. The chain is built from TRBV30 and TRBJ2-2; D not certain. The sequence was obtained from a man between 35 and 55 years old with glioma. CDR3 residues: CAWSVEGRISGELFF. In DNA, the CDR3 is TGTGCCTGGAGTGTCGAAGGAAGAATCTCCGGGGAGCTGTTTTTT. The complete variable domain, with remaining parts taken from reference TRBV30 and TRBJ2-2, reads SQTIHQWPATLVQPVGSPLSLECTVEGTSNPNLYWYRQAAGRGLQLLFYSVGIGQISSEVPQNLSASRPQDRQFILSSKKLLLSDSGFYLCAWSVEGRISGELFFGEGSRLTVL.